The next 19 T cell receptor beta chains were all read from a single sample in a study of human T cells and chemical hapten exposure. This sample's time point: patch test 1, 2 weeks after DPC sensitization. Treatment indicated: therapeutic diphenylcyclopropenone sensitization with weekly scalp DPC. Extraction yielded total RNA from whole blood (unfractionated). TCRdb redid the calling of the RACE reads with MiXCR, one entry per CDR3 protein. The data contain under 60,000 distinct CDR3 sequences, 9.5% to 11% of them singletons. The sequencing used whole blood, collected in connection with sensitization to the hapten diphenylcyclopropenone (DPC). Receptors originate from a woman in her 40s with alopecia areata. Some clones in this sample may be carry-over from other donors' samples.

The J gene is TRBJ1-5, the V gene TRBV7-2; TRBD1 agrees at 7 bases. Germline V gene data show CDR1 as SGHTA and CDR2 as FQGNSA. The V gene end was trimmed by 0 bases and the J gene end by 7 bases; junction bases not matched to a gene: 6. The CDR3 runs 15 residues. DNA of the CDR3: TGTGCCAGCAGCTTAGCGTTGGCAGGGGGACAGCCCCAGCATTTT. It specifies CASSLALAGGQPQHF.

This clonotype was recorded a few times. For the CDR3, the DNA is TGCAGTGCCGAGCCGGGGGTGGCTAATGAAAAACTGTTTTTT. This sequence encodes CSAEPGVANEKLFF. This chain joins TRBV20-1 and TRBJ1-4, with a tentative D call TRBD1 (5 bases). Trimming pared 6 bases from V and 3 bases from J, leaving 14 bases between. CDR1 and CDR2 (germline): DFQATT, SNEGSKA (reference sequence). The CDR3 runs 14 residues.

This clonotype was seen only a few times. The J gene is TRBJ2-5, the V gene TRBV4-1; TRBD2 might be the D (6 bases). The CDR3 runs to 12 residues. The germline V gene encodes CDR1 MGHRA and CDR2 YSYEKL. V was trimmed by 1 base and J by 9 bases, leaving 9 bases between them. Written as DNA, the CDR3 is TGCGCCAGCAGCCAAGTTGGAGGGGCCCAGTACTTC. Its protein product is CASSQVGGAQYF.

This clonotype was picked up many times. J is TRBJ1-5 and V is TRBV27; 9 bases map to TRBD1. The CDR3 is made up of 14 amino acids. The germline V gene encodes CDR1 MNHEY and CDR2 SMNVEV (reference sequence). The J segment lost 8 bases and the V segment lost 7 bases, leaving 9 bases of the junction unmatched. CDR3 coding DNA: TGTGCCAGCAAACTCACAGGGGGCGCGGAGCCCCAGCATTTT. This encodes CASKLTGGAEPQHF.

This clonotype was detected ten times or more. The rearrangement links TRBV5-1 to TRBJ2-1; TRBD1 matches 7 bases. The junction had 16 bases not matched to a gene; V was cut back by 3 bases and J by 13 bases. The CDR3 is made up of 15 amino acids. Germline CDR1 SGHRS, CDR2 YFSETQ. CDR3 DNA: TGCGCCAGCAGCTCCGGACAGGTTGTTTCTCGAATCCAGTTCTTC. This translates into CASSSGQVVSRIQFF.

This clonotype has ten or more counts. The gene calls are TRBV7-8 and TRBJ2-3; 8 positions match TRBD2. The CDR3 is 19 residues long. The J segment lost 0 bases and the V segment lost 5 bases, leaving 16 bases of the junction unmatched. CDR1 and CDR2 (germline): SGHVS, FQNEAQ. In DNA, the CDR3 is TGTGCCAGCAGCCGCGAATTTATCGGGAGGGAAAGAAGCACAGATACGCAGTATTTT. It specifies CASSREFIGRERSTDTQYF.

This clonotype was seen many times. This rearrangement joins TRBV10-2 to TRBJ2-7; D not resolved. The V end was cut by 5 bases, the J end by 1 base, with 9 bases between. The CDR3 length is 13 residues. The germline gives CDR1 WSHSY, CDR2 SAAADI. CDR3: CASSLRSSYEQYF. The DNA for the CDR3 is TGCGCCAGCAGTTTACGGAGTTCCTACGAGCAGTACTTC.

This clonotype has only one observation. Just one base apart from a much larger clone, this may be a read error. V is TRBV10-3 and J is TRBJ2-7; D is perhaps TRBD1 (5 bases). V lost 5 bases and J 6 bases, leaving 14 bases between the germline ends. The CDR3 extends over 13 amino acids. CDR1 and CDR2 (germline): ENHRY, SYGVKD. The CDR3 here is CAISTTDTCEQYF. The CDR3 DNA follows: TGTGCCATCAGTACGACAGATACCTGCGAGCAGTACTTC.

This rearrangement joins TRBV20-1 to TRBJ1-1; 7 positions agree with TRBD1. V was pared by 3 bases and J by 4 bases, with 5 bases of the junction left unmatched. CDR3 length: 13 residues. Germline V gene lookup returns CDR1 DFQATT and CDR2 SNEGSKA (reference sequence). DNA of the CDR3: TGCAGTGCTAGGGTGCCAGGGGGCACTGAAGCTTTCTTT. This encodes CSARVPGGTEAFF.

The sample holds a few counts of this clonotype. The chain uses TRBV5-1 and TRBJ1-4; D is ambiguous. The CDR3 totals 14 residues. Germline lookup yields CDR1 SGHRS and CDR2 YFSETQ. V lost 9 bases, J lost 6 bases, and 18 bases lay in between. CDR3 residues: CATSNPGKDEKLFF. In DNA, the CDR3 is TGCGCCACCTCCAACCCGGGGAAGGATGAAAAACTGTTTTTT. Based on the CDR3 plus reference TRBV5-1 and TRBJ1-4, the full variable domain is KAGVTQTPRYLIKTRGQQVTLSCSPISGHRSVSWYQQTPGQGLQFLFEYFSETQRNKGNFPGRFSGRQFSNSRSEMNVSTLELGDSALYLCATSNPGKDEKLFFGSGTQLSVL.

This clonotype was recorded many times. V is TRBV20-1 and J is TRBJ2-1; 10 bases align to TRBD2. The germline V gene encodes CDR1 DFQATT and CDR2 SNEGSKA (reference sequence). V was clipped by 6 bases and J by 6 bases; unmatched bases: 11. The CDR3 covers 15 residues. CDR3 coding DNA: TGCAGTGCCCCGCACCTAGCGGGAGTATCCAATGAGCAGTTCTTC. Encoded protein: CSAPHLAGVSNEQFF.

This clonotype was picked up a small number of times. The chain has TRBV11-2 and TRBJ2-7; no firm D call. Germline CDR1 and CDR2: SGHAT and FQNNGV. V shed 0 bases and J shed 3 bases, with 9 bases lying between them. CDR3 length equals 14 residues. This CDR3 is CASSLDSPDYEQYF. The DNA for the CDR3 is TGTGCCAGCAGCTTAGACAGCCCTGACTACGAGCAGTACTTC.

The sample holds many counts of this clonotype. The chain has TRBV28 and TRBJ2-4, with D possibly being TRBD2 (6 bases). Germline V CDR1 and CDR2: MDHEN, SYDVKM. V was pared by 6 bases and J by 0 bases, with 15 bases between. CDR3 length equals 16 residues. The CDR3 loop reads CASSPAGPLAKNIQYF. CDR3 DNA sequence: TGTGCCAGCAGCCCCGCGGGGCCTCTAGCCAAAAACATTCAGTACTTC.

The rearrangement uses TRBV18 and TRBJ2-6; 10 nucleotides match TRBD1. CDR1 is KGHSH, CDR2 LQKENI, per germline. Losses at the gene ends were 2 bases for V and 4 bases for J; bases not matched to a gene: 8. This CDR3 is built from 18 residues. CDR3: CASSPAGTGVSGANVLTF. In DNA form, the CDR3 reads TGTGCCAGCTCACCAGCCGGGACAGGGGTTTCCGGGGCCAACGTCCTGACTTTC.

V and J are TRBV28 and TRBJ2-5; D is ambiguous. V lost 3 bases to trimming and J lost 0 bases, with 20 bases between them. This CDR3 is 18 amino acids long. The germline V gene encodes CDR1 MDHEN and CDR2 SYDVKM. CDR3 region: CASSFSWLGPRYQETQYF. The CDR3 DNA reads TGTGCCAGCAGTTTTTCCTGGTTAGGACCGAGGTACCAAGAGACCCAGTACTTC. Combining the CDR3 with reference TRBV28 and TRBJ2-5 gives the whole variable domain DVKVTQSSRYLVKRTGEKVFLECVQDMDHENMFWYRQDPGLGLRLIYFSYDVKMKEKGDIPEGYSVSREKKERFSLILESASTNQTSMYLCASSFSWLGPRYQETQYFGPGTRLLVL.

The gene calls are TRBV11-2 and TRBJ2-1, with a weak D call TRBD2 (5 bases). CDR1 is SGHAT, CDR2 FQNNGV, per germline. V shed 4 bases and J shed 6 bases, with 19 bases lying between them. The CDR3 runs to 16 residues. The CDR3, as DNA: TGTGCCAGCAGCTGGTCTGGCGGGTCCGACTCCAATGAGCAGTTCTTC. Amino acid sequence: CASSWSGGSDSNEQFF. Full variable domain (rest looked up from reference TRBV11-2 and TRBJ2-1): EAGVAQSPRYKIIEKRQSVAFWCNPISGHATLYWYQQILGQGPKLLIQFQNNGVVDDSQLPKDRFSAERLKGVDSTLKIQPAKLEDSAVYLCASSWSGGSDSNEQFFGPGTRLTVL.

The table lists this clonotype with a few counts. The chain recombines TRBV18 with TRBJ2-6, with D possibly called TRBD1 or TRBD2 (5 bases each). The V and J ends lost 8 bases and 0 bases respectively, with 14 bases between them. CDR1 KGHSH and CDR2 LQKENI come from the germline V gene. The CDR3 extends over 16 amino acids. The CDR3 DNA sequence: TGTGCCAGCACCCGGGACGGCAGCTCTGGGGCCAACGTCCTGACTTTC. Amino acid sequence: CASTRDGSSGANVLTF.

This clonotype was seen ten or more times. The gene calls are TRBV9 and TRBJ2-1; 8 nucleotides align to TRBD1. V was clipped by 4 bases and J by 6 bases; unmatched bases: 3. Looked up from germline, CDR1 is SGDLS and CDR2 is YYNGEE. CDR3 length equals 13 residues. The CDR3 DNA is TGTGCCAGCAGCCGGACAGGGACCAATGAGCAGTTCTTC. The encoded protein is CASSRTGTNEQFF.

This clonotype showed up many times. The rearrangement uses TRBV7-2 and TRBJ1-1; the match to TRBD1 covers 8 bases. Germline CDR1 and CDR2: SGHTA and FQGNSA. The CDR3 is made up of 14 amino acids. Trimming removed 5 bases from V and 6 bases from J; junction bases left unmatched: 8. DNA for the CDR3: TGTGCCAGCAGCCAAGACAGGGGTTGGGCTGAAGCTTTCTTT. Encoded protein: CASSQDRGWAEAFF.